The next 18 T cell receptor beta chains were all read from a single sample in a study of blood T cell repertoires in COVID-19. TCRdb keeps only in-frame clones here, not all; method: immunoSEQ multiplex PCR. Among roughly 220,000 clones listed, 80% to 90% were seen once. The sample comprised peripheral blood. The receptors originated from a woman older than 75 with COVID-19, enrolled during active disease.

The CDR3 loop reads CASSLGGPGANVLTF. DNA for the CDR3: TGTGCCAGCAGCCTCGGGGGACCTGGGGCCAACGTCCTGACTTTC. The chain is built from TRBV7-2 and TRBJ2-6; D is perhaps TRBD2 (6 bases). CDR1 and CDR2 (germline): SGHTA, FQGNSA. V gave up 5 bases and J gave up 2 bases, with 10 bases separating them. This CDR3 spans 15 amino acids. The entire variable domain, with the rest obtained from reference TRBV7-2 and TRBJ2-6, is as follows: GAGVSQSPSNKVTEKGKDVELRCDPISGHTALYWYRQSLGQGLEFLIYFQGNSAPDKSGLPSDRFSAERTGGSVSTLTIQRTQQEDSAVYLCASSLGGPGANVLTFGAGSRLTVL.

This clone was recorded only once. This chain joins TRBV3-1 (or the pseudogene TRBV3-2) and TRBJ2-7; TRBD2 aligns across 10 bases. The CDR3 extends over 17 amino acids. Unmatched junction bases numbered 5, after V lost 0 bases and J lost 0 bases. The germline V gene has CDR1 LGHDT and CDR2 YNNKEL (reference sequence). The CDR3 is CASSQDPGLAHSYEQYF. CDR3 sequence (DNA): TGTGCCAGCAGCCAAGATCCGGGACTAGCGCACTCCTACGAGCAGTACTTC.

The chain joins TRBV30 to TRBJ2-7; a possible D gene is TRBD2 (7 bases). V was trimmed by 1 base and J by 0 bases, leaving 13 bases between them. This CDR3 is built from 15 residues. CDR1 and CDR2 (germline): GTSNPN, SVGIG (reference sequence). This CDR3 reads CAWSARGTYSYEQYF. CDR3 DNA: TGTGCCTGGAGTGCGCGGGGGACATACTCCTACGAGCAGTACTTC.

The V and J genes are TRBV19 and TRBJ1-1, with TRBD1 matching over 9 bases. Germline loops: CDR1 LNHDA, CDR2 SQIVND (reference sequence). V shed 6 bases and J 5 bases; nucleotides not matched to a gene: 7. The CDR3 totals 14 residues. CDR3 nucleotides: TGTGCCAGTAGCCTACAGGGGGCGGAGACTGAAGCTTTCTTT. This sequence encodes CASSLQGAETEAFF.

The V and J genes are TRBV7-9 and TRBJ2-7, with TRBD1 matching over 8 bases. Germline V gene sequence: CDR1 SEHNR, CDR2 FQNEAQ (reference sequence). Unmatched junction bases numbered 10, after V lost 2 bases and J lost 7 bases. The CDR3 runs 15 residues. This CDR3 reads CASSLLGDRGFEQYF. CDR3 in DNA: TGTGCCAGCAGCTTACTGGGTGACAGGGGATTTGAGCAGTACTTC.

The genes are TRBV30 and TRBJ1-6; D gene unclear. Germline values: CDR1 GTSNPN, CDR2 SVGIG (reference sequence). The CDR3 covers 14 residues. The V and J ends lost 0 bases and 4 bases respectively, with 7 bases between them. This CDR3 reads CAWSVGEYNSPLHF. The DNA for the CDR3 is TGTGCCTGGAGTGTCGGGGAGTATAATTCACCCCTCCACTTT.

V gene TRBV6-2 or TRBV6-3 combines with J gene TRBJ1-1; 8 bases are shared with TRBD1. The CDR3 length is 11 residues. Germline CDR1 is MNHEY and CDR2 is SVGEGT. The junction had 1 base not matched to a gene; V was cut back by 5 bases and J by 8 bases. The CDR3 nucleotides are TGTGCCAGCAGTAGGGACAGGGAAGCTTTCTTT. It codes for CASSRDREAFF.

This clone was seen more than once but under ten times. The genes are TRBV5-1 and TRBJ2-7; D perhaps matches TRBD1 (5 bases). The V gene's germline CDR1 is SGHRS and CDR2 YFSETQ. The V end lost 1 base, the J end lost 3 bases, and 14 bases lay between the germline ends. The CDR3 sequence is 15 residues long. DNA of the CDR3: TGCGCCAGCAGCTTGAGCCCAGGACAACTCTACGAGCAGTACTTC. Amino acids: CASSLSPGQLYEQYF. The full variable domain, in which reference TRBV5-1 and TRBJ2-7 provide the parts outside the CDR3, is KAGVTQTPRYLIKTRGQQVTLSCSPISGHRSVSWYQQTPGQGLQFLFEYFSETQRNKGNFPGRFSGRQFSNSRSEMNVSTLELGDSALYLCASSLSPGQLYEQYFGPGTRLTVT.

The CDR3 DNA is TGTGCCAGCAGCCCTCAGGGACAGGGAAGCACTGAAGCTTTCTTT. Translated: CASSPQGQGSTEAFF. The J gene is TRBJ1-1, the V gene TRBV5-4; 9 nucleotides match TRBD1. The germline V gene encodes CDR1 SGHNT and CDR2 YYREEE (reference sequence). CDR3 length: 15 amino acids. The junction had 8 bases not matched to a gene; V was cut back by 4 bases and J by 4 bases. The full variable domain, rest sourced from reference TRBV5-4 and TRBJ1-1, is ETGVTQSPTHLIKTRGQQVTLRCSSQSGHNTVSWYQQALGQGPQFIFQYYREEENGRGNFPPRFSGLQFPNYSSELNVNALELDDSALYLCASSPQGQGSTEAFFGQGTRLTVV.

V is TRBV4-2 and J is TRBJ1-2; D remains ambiguous. Germline loops: CDR1 LGHNA, CDR2 YNFKEQ. CDR3 length: 16 amino acids. V lost 6 bases, J lost 7 bases, and 24 bases lay in between. The CDR3 sequence is CASRSTSHGVSGGYTF. The DNA for the CDR3 is TGTGCCAGCAGATCGACCTCTCACGGGGTCTCTGGTGGCTACACCTTC.

This sequence joins TRBV6-5 and TRBJ1-2; D unclear. The CDR3 spans 13 residues. The ends were cut back, 0 bases at V and 5 bases at J, with 7 bases in the middle. Germline-derived CDR1 and CDR2 are MNHEY and SVGAGI. CDR3 DNA sequence: TGTGCCAGCAGTTACTCGAGGGCGTATGGCTACACCTTC. Its translation: CASSYSRAYGYTF.

In this sample, this clone turned up a few times. The V call is TRBV28, the J call TRBJ1-3, with 7 bases identical to TRBD1. The CDR3 is 17 residues long. V shed 8 bases, J shed 1 base, and the junction held 14 bases outside the gene matches. CDR1 MDHEN and CDR2 SYDVKM come from the germline V gene. The CDR3 nucleotides read TGTGCCAGCCGGGGGACAGCGAACTACATATCTGGAAACACCATATATTTT. Its translation is CASRGTANYISGNTIYF.

The V and J genes are TRBV28 and TRBJ1-6; 8 bases agree with TRBD1. This CDR3 has 14 amino acids. In germline, CDR1 is MDHEN, CDR2 SYDVKM. The J segment lost 7 bases and the V segment lost 3 bases, leaving 2 bases of the junction unmatched. This chain's CDR3 is CASSFHRGNSPLHF. The DNA for the CDR3 is TGTGCCAGCAGTTTTCACAGGGGGAATTCACCCCTCCACTTT.

The CDR3 DNA is TGTGCCAGCAGCTGGGGACAGAGGCAGCCCCTCCACTTT. Protein: CASSWGQRQPLHF. V and J are TRBV11-2 and TRBJ1-6, with 7 bases aligning to TRBD1. This CDR3 is built from 13 residues. J was trimmed by 13 bases and V by 4 bases; bases with no gene match: 7. Germline-derived CDR1 and CDR2 are SGHAT and FQNNGV. Based on the CDR3 plus reference TRBV11-2 and TRBJ1-6, the full variable domain is EAGVAQSPRYKIIEKRQSVAFWCNPISGHATLYWYQQILGQGPKLLIQFQNNGVVDDSQLPKDRFSAERLKGVDSTLKIQPAKLEDSAVYLCASSWGQRQPLHFGNGTRLTVT.

This chain connects TRBV7-2 to TRBJ1-2; D unclear. Looked up from germline, CDR1 is SGHTA and CDR2 is FQGNSA. There are 15 residues in the CDR3. Deletions cut 4 bases from V and 3 bases from J, with 15 bases between. The chain's CDR3 is CASSSGPTRYYGYTF. The CDR3 bases are TGTGCCAGCAGCTCCGGTCCCACTCGTTACTATGGCTACACCTTC.

This chain connects TRBV7-2 to TRBJ2-2, with 13 positions matching TRBD2. The CDR3 runs 16 residues. Per the germline V gene, CDR1 is SGHTA and CDR2 is FQGNSA. The J segment lost 5 bases and the V segment lost 3 bases, leaving 3 bases of the junction unmatched. The CDR3 protein is CASSFGLAGETGELFF. The DNA of the CDR3 is TGTGCCAGCAGCTTCGGACTAGCGGGAGAAACCGGGGAGCTGTTTTTT. The whole variable domain, filled in from reference TRBV7-2 and TRBJ2-2, reads GAGVSQSPSNKVTEKGKDVELRCDPISGHTALYWYRQSLGQGLEFLIYFQGNSAPDKSGLPSDRFSAERTGGSVSTLTIQRTQQEDSAVYLCASSFGLAGETGELFFGEGSRLTVL.

The chain recombines TRBV7-2 with TRBJ1-2; a possible D gene is TRBD1 (6 bases). Germline V gene sequence: CDR1 SGHTA, CDR2 FQGNSA. V was trimmed by 1 base and J by 7 bases, leaving 16 bases between them. The CDR3 covers 15 residues. The CDR3 sequence: CASSLGIAQGRGYTF. DNA for the CDR3: TGTGCCAGCAGCTTAGGGATAGCACAGGGCCGTGGCTACACCTTC.

In its sample, this clone was seen a few times. CDR3 protein: CAWRGRRGAMNTEAFF. CDR3 coding DNA: TGTGCCTGGAGAGGGAGGCGGGGGGCGATGAACACTGAAGCTTTCTTT. The chain employs TRBV30 and TRBJ1-1, with D possibly being TRBD1 (6 bases). The CDR3 has 16 amino acids. Germline assignment: CDR1 GTSNPN and CDR2 SVGIG (reference sequence). The ends were cut back, 3 bases at V and 0 bases at J, with 17 bases in the middle.